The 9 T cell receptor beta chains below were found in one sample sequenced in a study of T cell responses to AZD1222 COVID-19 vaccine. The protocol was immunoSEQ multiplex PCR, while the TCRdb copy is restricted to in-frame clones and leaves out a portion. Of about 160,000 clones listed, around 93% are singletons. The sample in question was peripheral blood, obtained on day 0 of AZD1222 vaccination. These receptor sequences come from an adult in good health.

DNA of the CDR3: TGTGCCAGCAGTTGGGCTCCAGGCTCCTACGAGCAGTACTTC. Protein product: CASSWAPGSYEQYF. The chain has TRBV6-2 or TRBV6-3 and TRBJ2-7; D is unclear. V lost 4 bases to trimming and J lost 0 bases, with 10 bases between them. The CDR3 extends over 14 amino acids. Germline V gene data show CDR1 as MNHEY and CDR2 as SVGEGT.

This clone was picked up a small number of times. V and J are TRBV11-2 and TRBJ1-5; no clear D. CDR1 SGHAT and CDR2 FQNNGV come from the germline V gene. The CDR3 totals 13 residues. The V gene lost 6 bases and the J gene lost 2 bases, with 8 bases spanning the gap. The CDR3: CASSREGNQPQHF. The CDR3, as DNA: TGTGCCAGCAGTCGGGAGGGCAATCAGCCCCAGCATTTT.

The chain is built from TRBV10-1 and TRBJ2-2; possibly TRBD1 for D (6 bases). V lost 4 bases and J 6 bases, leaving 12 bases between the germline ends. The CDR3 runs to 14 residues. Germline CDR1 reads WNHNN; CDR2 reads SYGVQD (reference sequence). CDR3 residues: CASSVTGSAGELFF. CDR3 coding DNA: TGCGCCAGCAGTGTTACAGGGTCGGCCGGGGAGCTGTTTTTT.

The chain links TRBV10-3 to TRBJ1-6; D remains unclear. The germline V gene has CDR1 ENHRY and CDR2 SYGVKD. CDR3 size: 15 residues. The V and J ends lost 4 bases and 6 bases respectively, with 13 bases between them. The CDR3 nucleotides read TGTGCCATCAGTGTGTCGGGCAGTAGTAATTCACCCCTCCACTTT. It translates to CAISVSGSSNSPLHF.

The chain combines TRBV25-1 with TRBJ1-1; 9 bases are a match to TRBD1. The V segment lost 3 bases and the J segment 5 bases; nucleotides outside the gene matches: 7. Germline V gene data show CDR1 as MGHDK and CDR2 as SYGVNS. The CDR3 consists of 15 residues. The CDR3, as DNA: TGTGCCAGCAGTGACCCGGGACAGGGCGATACTGAAGCTTTCTTT. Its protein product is CASSDPGQGDTEAFF.

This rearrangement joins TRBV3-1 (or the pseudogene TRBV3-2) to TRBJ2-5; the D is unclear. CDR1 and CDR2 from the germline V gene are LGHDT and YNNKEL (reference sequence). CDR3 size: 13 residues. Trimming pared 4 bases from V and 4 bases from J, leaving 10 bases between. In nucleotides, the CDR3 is TGTGCCAGCAGCCCACGAGGTCCAGAGACCCAGTACTTC. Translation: CASSPRGPETQYF.

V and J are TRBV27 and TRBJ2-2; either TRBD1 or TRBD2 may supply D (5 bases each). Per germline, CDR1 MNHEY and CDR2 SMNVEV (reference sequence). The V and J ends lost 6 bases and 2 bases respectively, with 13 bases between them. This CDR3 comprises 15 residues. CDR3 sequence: CASRKRDHNTGELFF. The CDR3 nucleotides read TGTGCCAGCAGGAAAAGGGACCACAACACCGGGGAGCTGTTTTTT.

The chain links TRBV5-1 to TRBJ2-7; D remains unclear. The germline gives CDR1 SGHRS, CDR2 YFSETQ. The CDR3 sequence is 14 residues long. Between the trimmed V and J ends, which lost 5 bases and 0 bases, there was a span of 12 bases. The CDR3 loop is CASSKSGSSYEQYF. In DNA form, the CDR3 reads TGCGCCAGCAGTAAGAGTGGCAGCTCCTACGAGCAGTACTTC.

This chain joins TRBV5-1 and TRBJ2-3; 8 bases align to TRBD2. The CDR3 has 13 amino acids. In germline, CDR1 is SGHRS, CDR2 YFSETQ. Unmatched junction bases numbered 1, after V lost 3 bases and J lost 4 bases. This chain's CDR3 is CASSSLAADTQYF. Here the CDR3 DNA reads TGCGCCAGCAGCTCACTAGCGGCAGATACGCAGTATTTT.